A selection of T cell receptor beta chains follows, all from one sample in a study of T-cell reconstitution after alpha-beta-depleted transplantation in children. TCRdb redid the calling of the PCR reads with MiXCR, one entry per CDR3 protein. The sample carries around 440,000 distinct CDR3 sequences, 15% to 20% recorded once. Here the sequenced sample was PBMCs, mostly from graft donor cells, taken 360 days after TCRalphabeta/CD19-depleted stem cell transplant. All receptors come from a boy in the first two years of life who had a stem cell transplant for Wiskott-Aldrich syndrome, so the T cells may come from the graft donor. Both conserved end residues are part of each CDR3. Each record gives: clone size, D gene, V gene, J gene, CDR3 DNA, CDR3 protein. D genes are given only for firm matches. Expanded clones get a size class; other rows say once, few or many, or leave the size out.

size: few
D: TRBD2
V: TRBV20-1
J: TRBJ2-1
DNA: TGCAGTGCCACCGGGACTACCCACAATGAGCAGTTCTTC
CDR3: CSATGTTHNEQFF

size: NA
D: TRBD2
V: TRBV13
J: TRBJ2-5
DNA: TGTGCCAGCAGCCGACGGACTAGCGGGAGGGAGACCCAGTACTTC
CDR3: CASSRRTSGRETQYF

size: NA
D: NA
V: TRBV25-1
J: TRBJ2-1
DNA: TGTGCCAGCAGTGCCCCGGACTGGAGCTCCTACAATGAGCAGTTCTTC
CDR3: CASSAPDWSSYNEQFF

size: NA
D: TRBD1
V: TRBV6-5
J: TRBJ2-7
DNA: TGTGCCAGCAGTTACACCGGGACAGTCCTTCCTTACGAGCAGTACTTC
CDR3: CASSYTGTVLPYEQYF

size: NA
D: TRBD2
V: TRBV7-2
J: TRBJ2-3
DNA: TGTGCCAGCAGCTTTAGCGGGAAAGGCACAGATACGCAGTATTTT
CDR3: CASSFSGKGTDTQYF

size: NA
D: TRBD2
V: TRBV20-1
J: TRBJ2-1
DNA: TGCAGTGCTAGAAACGGCGGGAGGTACAATGAGCAGTTCTTC
CDR3: CSARNGGRYNEQFF

size: NA
D: NA
V: TRBV6-5
J: TRBJ2-7
DNA: TGTGCCAGCAGTTTCTCAGGGACCACCTACGAGCAGTACTTC
CDR3: CASSFSGTTYEQYF

size: NA
D: TRBD2
V: TRBV6-5
J: TRBJ2-7
DNA: TGTGCCAGCAGTTACTCCGGGACTAGCGGGAGAAGGTACGAGCAGTACTTC
CDR3: CASSYSGTSGRRYEQYF

size: NA
D: NA
V: TRBV5-1
J: TRBJ1-1
DNA: TGCGCCAGCAGCATGAGGGGATCCCCGAACACTGAAGCTTTCTTT
CDR3: CASSMRGSPNTEAFF

size: NA
D: NA
V: TRBV5-5
J: TRBJ2-7
DNA: TGTGCCAGCAGCTTGCAGACGGGCAGTCCCACCTACGAGCAGTACTTC
CDR3: CASSLQTGSPTYEQYF

size: NA
D: TRBD1
V: TRBV5-6
J: TRBJ2-1
DNA: TGTGCCAGCAGCTCGGACAGGGGACGCAACAATGAGCAGTTCTTC
CDR3: CASSSDRGRNNEQFF

size: few
D: TRBD2
V: TRBV12-3/TRBV12-4
J: TRBJ2-5
DNA: TGTGCCAGCAGTTTAAGACTAGCTGGTAGGACTCCGGAGACCCAGTACTTC
CDR3: CASSLRLAGRTPETQYF

size: NA
D: TRBD2
V: TRBV20-1
J: TRBJ2-7
DNA: TGCAGTGCTAGAGCGGACCATAGCGGGAGGGCCTCCTACGAGCAGTACTTC
CDR3: CSARADHSGRASYEQYF

size: many
D: NA
V: TRBV12-3/TRBV12-4
J: TRBJ2-7
DNA: TGTGCCAGCAGCCGTCACTCCCCACCCTCCTACGAGCAGTACTTC
CDR3: CASSRHSPPSYEQYF

size: few
D: NA
V: TRBV20-1
J: TRBJ2-4
DNA: TGCAGTGCTAGAGATACGGGAGTTGTACCAAACATTCAGTACTTC
CDR3: CSARDTGVVPNIQYF